The source of this T cell receptor beta chain is a study of PD-1 blockade in classical Hodgkin lymphoma. Study-level results: Complete responders entered with baseline diversity on par with newly diagnosed patients, the results showed. Newly diagnosed patients reportedly had lower baseline TCR diversity than healthy donors.

Time point of the sample: cycle 4 day 1 (C4D1), after about 6 weeks of nivolumab. Each patient's relapse followed autologous stem cell transplantation, and brentuximab vedotin exposure varied. Magnetic negative selection isolated CD8+ T cells from thawed PBMCs. About this clone: Its antigen is not identified.

The CDR3 runs 12 residues. From germline, CDR1 is SQVTM and CDR2 ANQGSEA. V was clipped by 6 bases and J by 6 bases; unmatched bases: 6. Some clones are missing from TCRdb's copy, which holds only in-frame ones; the method was immunoSEQ multiplex PCR. The sample contains about 7,000 clones, 60% of which appear only once. This chain connects TRBV29-1 to TRBJ2-7; 9 bases are shared with TRBD1. The sample was CD8+ T cells from blood, taken before the fourth cycle of nivolumab. The receptor was isolated from a human donor with classical Hodgkin lymphoma. CDR3 DNA: TGCAGCGTCGCCGGACAGGGGATCGAGCAGTACTTC. Encoded protein: CSVAGQGIEQYF.